This T cell receptor (beta chain) came from a study of CXCR3-negative and CXCR3-positive naive CD8 T cells. Study outcomes and limitations: For CXCR3-positive naive cells, TRB CDR3s were more hydrophobic than those of CXCR3-negative naive cells.

The CD45RO-CCR7+CD27+CD95- phenotype denoted naive CD8+ T cells. UMI-labeled 5' RACE TRB cDNA libraries were prepared from the cells. TCRdb re-called the 5' RACE reads; every CDR3 protein appears as one record, without DNA. This sample contains roughly 59,000 distinct CDR3 sequences. Remarks on this clonotype: Its antigen is unidentified.

The specimen was naive CXCR3+ CD8+ T cells from blood. Indicated subset: CD45RO-CCR7+CD27+CD95- naive CD8+ T cells expressing CXCR3 (TNR3+). This TCR was sampled from a human donor in good health. Some clones in this sample may be carry-over from other donors' samples.

The CDR3 loop is CASSLEGLAGGHTDTQYF. The chain employs TRBV7-8 and TRBJ2-3; as DNA is missing, the TRBD2 call by TCRdb cannot be tested. The V gene's germline CDR1 is SGHVS and CDR2 FQNEAQ. This CDR3 has 18 residues.